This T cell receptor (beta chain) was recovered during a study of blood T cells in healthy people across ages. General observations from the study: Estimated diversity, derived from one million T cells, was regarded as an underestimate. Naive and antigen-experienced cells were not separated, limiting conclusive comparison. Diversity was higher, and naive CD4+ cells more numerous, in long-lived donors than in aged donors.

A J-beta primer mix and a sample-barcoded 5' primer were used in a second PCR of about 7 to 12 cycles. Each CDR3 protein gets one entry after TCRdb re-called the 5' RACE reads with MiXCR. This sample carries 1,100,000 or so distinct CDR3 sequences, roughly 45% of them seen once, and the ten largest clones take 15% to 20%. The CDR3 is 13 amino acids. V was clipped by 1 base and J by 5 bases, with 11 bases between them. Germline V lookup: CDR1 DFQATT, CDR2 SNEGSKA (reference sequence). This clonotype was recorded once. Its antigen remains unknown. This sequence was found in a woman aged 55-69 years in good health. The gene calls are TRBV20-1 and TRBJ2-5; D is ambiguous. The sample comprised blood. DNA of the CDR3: TGCAGTGCTAGAGTGGCACCTAGGGAGACCCAGTACTTC. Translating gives CSARVAPRETQYF.